The T cell receptor (beta chain) under discussion was sequenced for a study of T cell responses to AZD1222 COVID-19 vaccine. Here immunoSEQ multiplex PCR was the method, and the copy in TCRdb shows in-frame clones only, minus some. The table records about 90,000 clones, about 93% of them present only once. Trimming removed 7 bases from V and 7 bases from J; junction bases left unmatched: 2. CDR3 length equals 12 residues. The germline V gene has CDR1 SQVTM and CDR2 ANQGSEA. The chain joins TRBV29-1 to TRBJ2-1; 12 bases are a match to TRBD2. This receptor was identified in an adult in good health. Sequencing was performed on peripheral blood, taken on day 0 of MenACWY control vaccination. CDR3: CSGGLAGNEQFF. As DNA, the CDR3 is TGCAGCGGTGGACTAGCGGGGAATGAGCAGTTCTTC.